These T cell receptor beta chains were read from a single sample in a study of T cells in narcolepsy. Assay used: immunoSEQ multiplex PCR; TCRdb lists only in-frame clones, some missing. The data contain tens of thousands of clones, roughly 87% of them singletons. Sequencing input: CD45RA- memory CD4+ T cells from PBMCs. These receptor sequences come from a human donor with narcolepsy. CDR3s include the opening cysteine and the closing phenylalanine or tryptophan. Each record gives: J gene, CDR3 length, V gene, clone size, D gene, CDR3 protein, CDR3 DNA. D genes are given only for firm matches. Clone size is given for some rows only: seen once, a few or many times, or a class if the clone is expanded.

j_call: TRBJ1-1; cdr3_length: 15; v_call: TRBV18; clone_size: NA; d_call: NA; cdr3_aa: CASSLKTDPNTEAFF; cdr3_nt: TGTGCCAGCTCACTAAAGACAGACCCGAACACTGAAGCTTTCTTT
j_call: TRBJ2-6; cdr3_length: 17; v_call: TRBV19; clone_size: NA; d_call: NA; cdr3_aa: CASTPGTDDSGANVLTF; cdr3_nt: TGTGCCAGTACCCCCGGCACAGACGACTCTGGGGCCAACGTCCTGACTTTC
j_call: TRBJ2-6; cdr3_length: 18; v_call: TRBV11-2; clone_size: once; d_call: NA; cdr3_aa: CASSLDWGRSAGANVLTF; cdr3_nt: TGTGCCAGCAGCTTAGATTGGGGCAGATCAGCTGGGGCCAACGTCCTGACTTTC
j_call: TRBJ2-3; cdr3_length: 13; v_call: TRBV11-1; clone_size: NA; d_call: NA; cdr3_aa: CASRPGSTDTQYF; cdr3_nt: TGTGCCAGCAGGCCGGGAAGCACAGATACGCAGTATTTT
j_call: TRBJ2-2; cdr3_length: 17; v_call: TRBV7-6; clone_size: NA; d_call: NA; cdr3_aa: CASSREGGLTNTGELFF; cdr3_nt: TGTGCCAGCAGCCGAGAGGGGGGCCTTACGAACACCGGGGAGCTGTTTTTT
j_call: TRBJ2-3; cdr3_length: 15; v_call: TRBV19; clone_size: NA; d_call: NA; cdr3_aa: CASSPNDGGSDTQYF; cdr3_nt: TGTGCCAGTAGTCCCAACGACGGGGGTTCAGATACGCAGTATTTT
j_call: TRBJ2-1; cdr3_length: 15; v_call: TRBV4-2; clone_size: NA; d_call: NA; cdr3_aa: CASSQGLEGYNEQFF; cdr3_nt: TGTGCCAGCAGCCAAGGACTAGAGGGCTACAATGAGCAGTTCTTC
j_call: TRBJ2-7; cdr3_length: 11; v_call: TRBV6-1; clone_size: NA; d_call: NA; cdr3_aa: CASMESREQYF; cdr3_nt: TGTGCCAGCATGGAATCCAGGGAGCAGTACTTC
j_call: TRBJ1-3; cdr3_length: 15; v_call: TRBV6-6; clone_size: NA; d_call: NA; cdr3_aa: CASSKGGVPGNTIYF; cdr3_nt: TGTGCCAGCTCAAAGGGGGGGGTCCCCGGAAACACCATATATTTT
j_call: TRBJ2-1; cdr3_length: 15; v_call: TRBV10-1; clone_size: NA; d_call: NA; cdr3_aa: CASSEERCSYNEQFF; cdr3_nt: TGCGCCAGCAGTGAGGAGCGTTGCTCCTACAATGAGCAGTTCTTC
j_call: TRBJ2-3; cdr3_length: 13; v_call: TRBV14; clone_size: NA; d_call: NA; cdr3_aa: CASSQSFLSAQYF; cdr3_nt: TGTGCCAGCAGCCAAAGTTTCCTGAGCGCGCAGTATTTT
j_call: TRBJ1-1; cdr3_length: 13; v_call: TRBV19; clone_size: NA; d_call: NA; cdr3_aa: CASRGRVNTEAFF; cdr3_nt: TGTGCCAGTAGGGGGAGGGTGAACACTGAAGCTTTCTTT
j_call: TRBJ2-5; cdr3_length: 14; v_call: TRBV5-4; clone_size: NA; d_call: NA; cdr3_aa: CASSSRTGKETQYF; cdr3_nt: TGTGCCAGCAGCTCAAGAACAGGGAAAGAGACCCAGTACTTC
j_call: TRBJ1-3; cdr3_length: 15; v_call: TRBV2; clone_size: NA; d_call: TRBD1; cdr3_aa: CASSDDRANGNTIYF; cdr3_nt: TGTGCCAGCAGTGATGACAGGGCAAACGGAAACACCATATATTTT
j_call: TRBJ2-7; cdr3_length: 16; v_call: TRBV6-1; clone_size: NA; d_call: TRBD1; cdr3_aa: CASSDLGRGRSYEQYF; cdr3_nt: TGTGCCAGCAGTGATCTGGGCAGGGGGCGCTCCTACGAGCAGTACTTC
j_call: TRBJ2-7; cdr3_length: 15; v_call: TRBV10-3; clone_size: NA; d_call: NA; cdr3_aa: CAISPGWPSGDEQYF; cdr3_nt: TGTGCCATCAGTCCTGGATGGCCATCTGGGGACGAGCAGTACTTC
j_call: TRBJ1-1; cdr3_length: 10; v_call: TRBV28; clone_size: NA; d_call: NA; cdr3_aa: CASRKVGIFF; cdr3_nt: TGTGCCAGCAGGAAAGTAGGTATTTTCTTT
j_call: TRBJ2-1; cdr3_length: 17; v_call: TRBV9; clone_size: NA; d_call: NA; cdr3_aa: CASSSSGSGGPYNEQFF; cdr3_nt: TGTGCCAGCAGCTCGTCCGGTTCTGGAGGGCCCTACAATGAGCAGTTCTTC
j_call: TRBJ1-1; cdr3_length: 15; v_call: TRBV7-2; clone_size: NA; d_call: NA; cdr3_aa: CASSRQAAMNTEAFF; cdr3_nt: TGTGCCAGCAGCCGCCAAGCAGCCATGAACACTGAAGCCTTCTTT
j_call: TRBJ2-2; cdr3_length: 15; v_call: TRBV10-3; clone_size: once; d_call: NA; cdr3_aa: CAIAGQTSLSGELFF; cdr3_nt: TGTGCCATCGCGGGACAAACGTCTTTGTCCGGGGAGCTGTTTTTT